A selection of T cell receptor beta chains follows, all from one sample in a study of molecular identifiers for immune sequencing clone quantification. TCRdb processed the PCR reads anew with MiXCR; each CDR3 protein has one entry. The sample has approximately 97,000 distinct CDR3 sequences, about 24% seen once. The sequencing sample was made of naive CD8+ T cells from blood, with Jurkat cell RNA spiked in. These receptors all come from a human donor in good health. Some libraries in this study had Jurkat cell RNA spiked in. The CDR3 runs from the conserved cysteine through the conserved F or W. The D gene is left open where the match is weak. Some rows mark clone size as missing; the rest say once, few, many or name a class of expanded clone.

abundance: many
j_gene: TRBJ2-7
d_gene: TRBD1
v_gene: TRBV4-3
CDR3aa: CASSQDRDRAFEQYF
CDR3nt: TGCGCCAGCAGCCAAGATCGGGACAGGGCCTTCGAGCAGTACTTC

abundance: many
j_gene: TRBJ2-3
d_gene: TRBD2
v_gene: TRBV11-2
CDR3aa: CASSGRIAGASTDTQYF
CDR3nt: TGTGCCAGCAGCGGGCGGATAGCGGGGGCCAGCACAGATACGCAGTATTTT

abundance: many
j_gene: TRBJ2-7
d_gene: NA
v_gene: TRBV5-5
CDR3aa: CASSLTPFSGEQYF
CDR3nt: TGTGCCAGCAGCTTGACTCCGTTTTCGGGGGAGCAGTACTTC

abundance: many
j_gene: TRBJ1-5
d_gene: TRBD1
v_gene: TRBV28
CDR3aa: CASRRPQQGRSNQPQHF
CDR3nt: TGTGCCAGCAGAAGACCCCAACAGGGGAGAAGCAATCAGCCCCAGCATTTT

abundance: NA
j_gene: TRBJ2-7
d_gene: NA
v_gene: TRBV27
CDR3aa: CASGSRGSYEQYF
CDR3nt: TGTGCCAGCGGCTCTAGGGGATCCTACGAGCAGTACTTC

abundance: many
j_gene: TRBJ1-1
d_gene: NA
v_gene: TRBV29-1
CDR3aa: CSVVPGRLNTEAFF
CDR3nt: TGCAGCGTCGTACCGGGACGGCTGAACACTGAAGCTTTCTTT

abundance: many
j_gene: TRBJ2-1
d_gene: TRBD2
v_gene: TRBV7-9
CDR3aa: CASSFLRGGVTYNEQFF
CDR3nt: TGTGCCAGCAGCTTCTTGCGCGGGGGGGTAACCTACAATGAGCAGTTCTTC

abundance: many
j_gene: TRBJ2-3
d_gene: TRBD2
v_gene: TRBV4-3
CDR3aa: CASSQDKTSGTDTQYF
CDR3nt: TGCGCCAGCAGCCAAGATAAGACTAGCGGAACAGATACGCAGTATTTT

abundance: many
j_gene: TRBJ2-6
d_gene: NA
v_gene: TRBV14
CDR3aa: CASSQEGIWGANVLTF
CDR3nt: TGTGCCAGCAGCCAAGAAGGCATCTGGGGGGCCAACGTCCTGACTTTC

abundance: NA
j_gene: TRBJ2-3
d_gene: NA
v_gene: TRBV28
CDR3aa: CASSLEPGIPKGRTDTQYF
CDR3nt: TGTGCCAGCAGTCTCGAGCCAGGGATCCCAAAGGGGCGGACAGATACGCAGTATTTC

abundance: many
j_gene: TRBJ1-1
d_gene: NA
v_gene: TRBV20-1
CDR3aa: CSAVDQGPGAFF
CDR3nt: TGCAGTGCGGTCGACCAGGGGCCGGGGGCTTTCTTT

abundance: many
j_gene: TRBJ1-4
d_gene: TRBD1
v_gene: TRBV6-6
CDR3aa: CASSLPGQGNEKLFF
CDR3nt: TGTGCCAGCAGTCTTCCGGGACAGGGAAATGAAAAACTGTTTTTT

abundance: many
j_gene: TRBJ1-6
d_gene: NA
v_gene: TRBV7-9
CDR3aa: CASSLPDSLSPLHF
CDR3nt: TGTGCCAGCAGCTTACCGGACAGTCTTTCACCCCTCCACTTT

abundance: NA
j_gene: TRBJ1-4
d_gene: TRBD1
v_gene: TRBV5-1
CDR3aa: CASSLAPWTGVEKLFF
CDR3nt: TGCGCCAGCAGCTTGGCCCCGTGGACAGGGGTTGAAAAACTGTTTTTT

abundance: many
j_gene: TRBJ2-2
d_gene: NA
v_gene: TRBV21-1
CDR3aa: CASSPCRDTLNTGELFF
CDR3nt: TGTGCCAGCAGCCCCTGCCGGGACACCCTCAACACCGGGGAGCTGTTTTTT

abundance: many
j_gene: TRBJ1-2
d_gene: TRBD1
v_gene: TRBV6-1
CDR3aa: CASRDRDFVGYGYTF
CDR3nt: TGTGCCAGCAGGGACAGGGATTTTGTCGGCTATGGCTACACCTTC

abundance: many
j_gene: TRBJ1-2
d_gene: NA
v_gene: TRBV6-5
CDR3aa: CASSYRDNEVGYTF
CDR3nt: TGTGCCAGCAGTTACAGGGACAACGAAGTAGGCTACACCTTC

abundance: many
j_gene: TRBJ2-6
d_gene: NA
v_gene: TRBV10-3
CDR3aa: CAISESIDAGANVLTF
CDR3nt: TGTGCCATCAGTGAGTCGATTGACGCCGGGGCCAACGTCCTGACTTTC

abundance: many
j_gene: TRBJ2-3
d_gene: TRBD1
v_gene: TRBV27
CDR3aa: CASSSRDRFPLDTQYF
CDR3nt: TGTGCCAGCAGTTCCCGGGACAGGTTCCCTTTAGATACGCAGTATTTT

abundance: many
j_gene: TRBJ2-3
d_gene: TRBD2
v_gene: TRBV15
CDR3aa: CATSRSTSGTDTQYF
CDR3nt: TGTGCCACCAGCAGATCGACTAGCGGCACAGATACGCAGTATTTT

abundance: few
j_gene: TRBJ1-5
d_gene: NA
v_gene: TRBV6-2/TRBV6-3
CDR3aa: CASSYWGKEGPQHF
CDR3nt: TGTGCCAGCAGTTACTGGGGGAAAGAGGGACCCCAGCATTTT

abundance: many
j_gene: TRBJ2-2
d_gene: NA
v_gene: TRBV12-5
CDR3aa: CASDPPPPNTGELFF
CDR3nt: TGTGCTAGTGACCCTCCGCCGCCGAACACCGGGGAGCTGTTTTTT

abundance: many
j_gene: TRBJ2-1
d_gene: TRBD2
v_gene: TRBV19
CDR3aa: CASSGLLGLDEQFF
CDR3nt: TGTGCCAGTAGCGGCCTCTTAGGACTAGATGAGCAGTTCTTC

abundance: many
j_gene: TRBJ1-6
d_gene: NA
v_gene: TRBV7-9
CDR3aa: CASSLDSPLHF
CDR3nt: TGTGCCAGCAGCTTAGATTCACCCCTCCACTTT

abundance: once
j_gene: TRBJ2-3
d_gene: TRBD2
v_gene: TRBV7-9
CDR3aa: CASSLPLAGVLGPDTQYF
CDR3nt: TGTGCCAGCAGCTTACCTCTAGCGGGCGTCTTGGGCCCAGATACGCAGTATTTT

abundance: NA
j_gene: TRBJ2-7
d_gene: TRBD2
v_gene: TRBV20-1
CDR3aa: CSARDDGFGRTSGGLLSYERYF
CDR3nt: TGCAGTGCTAGAGATGATGGGTTTGGGAGGACTAGCGGGGGCCTCCTGTCCTACGAGCGGTACTTC

abundance: many
j_gene: TRBJ1-1
d_gene: NA
v_gene: TRBV28
CDR3aa: CASSPDGLVNTEAFF
CDR3nt: TGTGCCAGCAGTCCGGACGGACTGGTGAACACTGAAGCTTTCTTT

abundance: few
j_gene: TRBJ1-5
d_gene: NA
v_gene: TRBV27
CDR3aa: CASSSTGDSNQPQHF
CDR3nt: TGTGCCAGCAGTTCGACAGGAGATAGCAATCAGCCCCAGCATTTT

abundance: many
j_gene: TRBJ1-5
d_gene: TRBD1
v_gene: TRBV6-6
CDR3aa: CASSYSLGQNQPQHF
CDR3nt: TGTGCCAGCAGTTACTCCTTGGGACAGAATCAGCCCCAGCATTTT

abundance: few
j_gene: TRBJ2-7
d_gene: TRBD1
v_gene: TRBV6-2/TRBV6-3
CDR3aa: CASSLRDSLTYEQYF
CDR3nt: TGTGCCAGCAGTCTCCGGGACAGCTTAACCTACGAGCAGTACTTC

abundance: NA
j_gene: TRBJ2-7
d_gene: NA
v_gene: TRBV15
CDR3aa: CATCRDRSYEQYF
CDR3nt: TGTGCCACCTGCAGAGACAGATCCTACGAGCAGTACTTC

abundance: NA
j_gene: TRBJ2-7
d_gene: NA
v_gene: TRBV10-2
CDR3aa: CASSDRDGTYAQYF
CDR3nt: TGCGCCAGCAGTGACCGGGACGGGACCTACGCGCAGTACTTC

abundance: many
j_gene: TRBJ1-1
d_gene: NA
v_gene: TRBV7-9
CDR3aa: CASSPGPSGAEAFF
CDR3nt: TGTGCCAGCAGCCCAGGGCCCTCCGGGGCTGAAGCTTTCTTT